This T cell receptor beta chain appears in the sequencing data of a study of cytomegalovirus exposure and HLA in healthy donors. The PCR used 60 Vbeta and 13 Jbeta primers. Measured with immunoSEQ multiplex PCR; TCRdb has only the in-frame clones, and not every one. The sample records about 130,000 clones, less than 85% being singletons. Study-wide results and limits: Cytomegalovirus status was reportedly diagnosed by the classifier with high specificity and sensitivity. The availability of immune exposure information extended only to CMV serostatus.

Germline-derived CDR1 and CDR2 are KGHSH and LQKENI. The CDR3 has 14 amino acids. V lost 6 bases and J 1 base, leaving 12 bases between the germline ends. Note on this clone: Its cognate antigen is unknown.

The sequencing sample was made of PBMCs. The sequence was obtained from a man in his forties or fifties in good health and CMV-seronegative. The gene calls are TRBV18 and TRBJ1-1; D ambiguous. CDR3: CASSEFSENTEAFF. The CDR3 DNA follows: TGTGCCAGCTCGGAGTTCTCGGAGAACACTGAAGCTTTCTTT.